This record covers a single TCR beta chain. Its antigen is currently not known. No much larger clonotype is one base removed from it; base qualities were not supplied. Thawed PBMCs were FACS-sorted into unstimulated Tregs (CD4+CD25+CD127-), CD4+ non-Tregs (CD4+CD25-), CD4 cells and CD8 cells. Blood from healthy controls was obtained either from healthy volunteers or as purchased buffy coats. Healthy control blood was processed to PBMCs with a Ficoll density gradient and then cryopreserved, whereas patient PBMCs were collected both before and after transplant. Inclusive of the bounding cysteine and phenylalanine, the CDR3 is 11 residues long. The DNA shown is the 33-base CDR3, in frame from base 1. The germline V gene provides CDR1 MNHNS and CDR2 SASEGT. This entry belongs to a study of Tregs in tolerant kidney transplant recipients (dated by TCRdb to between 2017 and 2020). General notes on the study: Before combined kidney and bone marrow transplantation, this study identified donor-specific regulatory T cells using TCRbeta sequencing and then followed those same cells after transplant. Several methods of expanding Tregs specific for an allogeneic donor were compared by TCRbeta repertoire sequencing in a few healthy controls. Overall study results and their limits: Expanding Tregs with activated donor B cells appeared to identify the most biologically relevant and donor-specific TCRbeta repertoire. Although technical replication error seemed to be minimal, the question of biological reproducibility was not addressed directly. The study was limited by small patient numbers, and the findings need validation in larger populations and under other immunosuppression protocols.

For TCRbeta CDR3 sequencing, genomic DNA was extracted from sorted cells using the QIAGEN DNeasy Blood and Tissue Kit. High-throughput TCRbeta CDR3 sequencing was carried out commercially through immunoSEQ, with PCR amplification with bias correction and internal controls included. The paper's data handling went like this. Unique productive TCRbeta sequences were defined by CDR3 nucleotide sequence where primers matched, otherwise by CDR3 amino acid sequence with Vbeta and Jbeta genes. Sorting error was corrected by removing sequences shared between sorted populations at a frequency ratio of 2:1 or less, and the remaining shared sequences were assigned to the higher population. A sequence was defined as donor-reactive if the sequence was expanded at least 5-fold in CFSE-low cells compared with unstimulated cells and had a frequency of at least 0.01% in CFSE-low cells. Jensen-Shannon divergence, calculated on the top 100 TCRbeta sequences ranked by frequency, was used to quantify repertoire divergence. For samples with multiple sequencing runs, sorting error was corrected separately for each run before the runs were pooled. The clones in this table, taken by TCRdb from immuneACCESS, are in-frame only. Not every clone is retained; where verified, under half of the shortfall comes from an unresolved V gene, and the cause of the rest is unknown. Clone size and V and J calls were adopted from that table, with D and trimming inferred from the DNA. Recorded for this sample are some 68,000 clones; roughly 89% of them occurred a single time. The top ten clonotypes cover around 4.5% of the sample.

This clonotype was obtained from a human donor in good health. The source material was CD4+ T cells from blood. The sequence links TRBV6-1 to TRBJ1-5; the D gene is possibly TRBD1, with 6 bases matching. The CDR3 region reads CGGGGDQPQHF. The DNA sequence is TGTGGGGGCGGGGGCGATCAGCCCCAGCATTTT.